A selection of T cell receptor beta chains follows, all from one sample in a study of beta chain features in type 1 diabetes. This table comes from immunoSEQ multiplex PCR, and its TCRdb copy is limited to in-frame clones, with some not included. Here the sample spans roughly 240,000 clones, roughly 25% being singletons. The material sequenced was naive CD4+ T cells from blood. The receptors here all came from a young woman with type 1 diabetes. Both conserved end residues are part of each CDR3. A D gene is named only where the DNA matches it firmly. Size tells how often a clone was seen (once, few, many) or the class of an expanded clone, and some rows leave it out.

size,D,length,V,J,CDR3,DNA
once,-,15,TRBV5-1,TRBJ2-3,CASSLSTGTTDTQYF,TGCGCCAGCAGCTTGTCTACAGGGACCACAGATACGCAGTATTTT
-,TRBD1,15,TRBV6-5,TRBJ2-1,CASRRQGGSYNEQFF,TGTGCCAGCAGACGACAGGGGGGTTCCTACAATGAGCAGTTCTTC
-,TRBD2,14,TRBV30,TRBJ2-1,CACQLAGASNEQFF,TGTGCCTGCCAACTAGCGGGGGCGTCCAATGAGCAGTTCTTC
-,-,17,TRBV4-2,TRBJ2-7,CASSPNIRQVNPYEQYF,TGTGCCAGCAGCCCCAACATTAGACAGGTCAACCCCTACGAGCAGTACTTC
-,-,15,TRBV7-9,TRBJ2-5,CASRISTGVEETQYF,TGTGCCAGCAGGATCTCAACGGGGGTCGAAGAGACCCAGTACTTC
few,-,13,TRBV30,TRBJ1-3,CAWSHRQGNTIYF,TGTGCCTGGAGCCACCGACAAGGAAACACCATATATTTT
-,TRBD2,13,TRBV7-2,TRBJ2-7,CASKTSGSYEQYF,TGTGCCAGCAAGACTAGCGGTTCCTACGAGCAGTACTTC
-,TRBD2,14,TRBV6-5,TRBJ2-1,CASTASGLGREQFF,TGTGCCAGCACGGCTAGCGGGTTGGGTAGGGAGCAGTTCTTC
-,TRBD1,14,TRBV2,TRBJ2-7,CASSGSGTGGEQYF,TGTGCCAGCAGTGGCTCCGGGACAGGGGGCGAGCAGTACTTC
-,-,13,TRBV4-1,TRBJ2-7,CASRRPGAYEQYF,TGCGCCAGCAGACGGCCGGGAGCCTACGAGCAGTACTTC
few,-,13,TRBV30,TRBJ2-2,CAWSEQDTGELFF,TGTGCCTGGAGTGAACAGGACACCGGGGAGCTGTTTTTT
few,-,14,TRBV19,TRBJ2-7,CASSTRSGVYEQYF,TGTGCCAGTAGTACCCGTTCGGGGGTCTACGAGCAGTACTTC
few,-,13,TRBV15,TRBJ1-1,CATSPAGERVAFF,TGTGCCACCAGCCCGGCAGGGGAGAGGGTAGCTTTCTTT
-,TRBD1,15,TRBV5-1,TRBJ2-5,CASSSPGTGWETQYF,TGCGCCAGCAGCTCGCCCGGGACAGGGTGGGAGACCCAGTACTTC
-,-,11,TRBV6-5,TRBJ2-5,CASRGVETQYF,TGTGCCAGCAGGGGAGTTGAGACCCAGTACTTC
-,-,13,TRBV19,TRBJ1-1,CASAQEVNTEAFF,TGTGCCAGCGCTCAGGAGGTGAACACTGAAGCTTTCTTT
-,TRBD2,16,TRBV15,TRBJ2-5,CATSRVGTSSQETQYF,TGTGCCACCAGCAGAGTCGGGACTAGTTCCCAAGAGACCCAGTACTTC
few,-,15,TRBV4-2,TRBJ2-3,CASSQQRFSTDTQYF,TGTGCCAGCAGCCAGCAGCGGTTTAGCACAGATACGCAGTATTTT
few,-,14,TRBV2,TRBJ1-3,CASIRGGSGNTIYF,TGTGCCAGCATACGGGGGGGATCTGGAAACACCATATATTTT
-,-,14,TRBV9,TRBJ1-5,CASSQGSSNQPQHF,TGTGCCAGCAGCCAGGGCTCTAGCAATCAGCCCCAGCATTTT
-,-,13,TRBV7-9,TRBJ2-3,CASSLRGTTAQYF,TGTGCCAGCAGCCTACGTGGCACTACGGCGCAGTATTTT
few,TRBD1,13,TRBV29-1,TRBJ2-5,CSVQGTAQETQYF,TGCAGCGTCCAAGGGACAGCCCAAGAGACCCAGTACTTC
-,-,14,TRBV30,TRBJ1-1,CAWTKVTGYAEAFF,TGTGCCTGGACCAAAGTGACGGGGTACGCTGAAGCTTTCTTT
-,-,13,TRBV19,TRBJ1-5,CASSPLPNQPQHF,TGTGCCAGTAGTCCTCTCCCCAATCAGCCCCAGCATTTT
few,-,13,TRBV30,TRBJ2-1,CAWSIGEYNEQFF,TGTGCCTGGAGTATCGGAGAGTACAATGAGCAGTTCTTC
-,TRBD2,15,TRBV14,TRBJ2-7,CASSQVSGSSYEQYF,TGTGCCAGCAGCCAAGTTAGCGGGAGCTCCTACGAGCAGTACTTC
few,-,15,TRBV5-1,TRBJ2-1,CASSSAGPPYNEQFF,TGCGCCAGCAGTTCGGCGGGGCCACCCTACAATGAGCAGTTCTTC